This TCR beta chain was found in a study of T cells in Graves' hyperthyroidism and ophthalmopathy. Study outcomes and limitations: Most thyroid-expanded clonotypes above 0.001 were also found in blood. Before onset, ophthalmopathy was predicted by the model a median about 6.2 months earlier.

Diagnoses were established using clinical symptoms, serum thyroxine and TRAb, thyroid ultrasound and orbital computed tomography. In its sample, this clonotype was seen many times. The antigen is undetermined. RNA transcripts provided the source from which TCR beta CDR3 regions were amplified. The HTBI set primed first-round TCR CDR3 RT-PCR. Each CDR3 protein gets one entry after TCRdb re-called the multiplex PCR reads with MiXCR. The table lists about 360,000 distinct CDR3 sequences, less than 15% of them singletons. This CDR3 spans 15 amino acids. With 1 base removed from V and 6 bases from J, the gap between germline ends came to 15 bases. Germline V gene sequence: CDR1 SGHDT, CDR2 YYEEEE.

The sequenced sample consisted of blood. V usage is TRBV5-6 and J usage is TRBJ2-3; perhaps TRBD2 as D (5 bases). The sequence was obtained from a woman under 30 with Graves' hyperthyroidism. CDR3 amino acids: CASSLTGIFTDTQYF. DNA for the CDR3: TGTGCCAGCAGCTTGACGGGGATATTCACCGATACGCAGTATTTT.